The 13 T cell receptor beta chains presented below share a single source sample, sequenced in a study of T cell repertoires in cytomegalovirus infection. Using its own MiXCR run on the reads, TCRdb lists one record per CDR3 protein. Altogether 110,000 to 150,000 distinct CDR3 sequences are present, about 6.5% being singletons, with the ten largest covering roughly 18%. Sequenced: PBMCs. The source is a human donor in good health (CMV status not recorded). Some clones in this sample may be carry-over from other donors' samples.

This clonotype came up many times. The V and J genes are TRBV12-3 or TRBV12-4 and TRBJ2-2; tentative D call: TRBD2 (5 bases). This CDR3 has 14 amino acids. V shed 4 bases and J shed 2 bases, with 8 bases lying between them. For the CDR3, the DNA is TGTGCCAGCAGTTGGACTTCCAACACCGGGGAGCTGTTTTTT. This codes for CASSWTSNTGELFF.

This clonotype was recorded a few times. The chain carries TRBV19 and TRBJ1-2; the D is unclear. Looked up from germline, CDR1 is LNHDA and CDR2 is SQIVND (reference sequence). This CDR3 is built from 14 residues. V was cut by 4 bases and J by 8 bases, with 17 bases left in between. CDR3: CASSRTQKGGGYTF. CDR3 DNA: TGTGCCAGTAGTAGGACCCAAAAAGGAGGCGGCTACACCTTC.

This clonotype has a count of ten or more. J is TRBJ2-3 and V is TRBV7-3; a possible D gene is TRBD2 (5 bases). Trimming pared 5 bases from V and 6 bases from J, leaving 12 bases between. The CDR3 spans 13 residues. Per the germline V gene, CDR1 is SGHTA and CDR2 is FQGTGA. The CDR3 protein is CASSPPGFDTQYF. CDR3 bases: TGTGCCAGCAGCCCACCGGGGTTCGATACGCAGTATTTT.

This clonotype came up many times. The V gene is TRBV7-2, the J gene TRBJ1-3; no definite D call. Germline CDR1 SGHTA, CDR2 FQGNSA. The CDR3 is 12 residues long. With 4 bases removed from V and 3 bases from J, the gap between germline ends came to 4 bases. CDR3 nucleotides: TGTGCCAGCAGCTGGGATGGAAACACCATATATTTT. Amino acids: CASSWDGNTIYF.

The chain recombines TRBV7-9 with TRBJ1-2; D is unclear. The CDR3 runs to 12 residues. Germline V gene data show CDR1 as SEHNR and CDR2 as FQNEAQ (reference sequence). V lost 3 bases to trimming and J lost 4 bases, with 6 bases between them. The CDR3 nucleotides read TGTGCCAGCAGCTTGGGAGTCTATGGCTACACCTTC. Protein product: CASSLGVYGYTF.

This clonotype has at least ten counts. The gene calls are TRBV2 and TRBJ1-2, with D tentatively TRBD1 (5 bases). The CDR3 totals 12 residues. Germline V lookup: CDR1 SNHLY, CDR2 FYNNEI. V was clipped by 1 base and J by 6 bases, with 6 bases between them. CDR3 sequence: CASSEGRDGYTF. The DNA for the CDR3 is TGTGCCAGCAGTGAAGGCAGGGATGGCTACACCTTC.

This clonotype was observed many times. V and J are TRBV7-2 and TRBJ2-2; D not certain. Per the germline V gene, CDR1 is SGHTA and CDR2 is FQGNSA. Trimming cost V 2 bases and J 6 bases, with 10 bases left between them. The CDR3 consists of 14 residues. CDR3 region: CASSLTSAPGELFF. CDR3 nucleotide sequence: TGTGCCAGCAGCTTAACAAGCGCTCCCGGGGAGCTGTTTTTT.

This clonotype was found many times. In nucleotides, the CDR3 is TGTGCCACCAGCAGAGACGGCCAAGAGACCCAGTACTTC. Translation gives CATSRDGQETQYF. The chain has TRBV15 and TRBJ2-5, with D unresolved. The CDR3 loop spans 13 amino acids. Deletions cut 0 bases from V and 1 base from J, with 3 bases between. CDR1 and CDR2 from the germline V gene are LNHNV and YYDKDF (reference sequence).

This clonotype was seen only a few times. The rearrangement uses TRBV12-3 or TRBV12-4 and TRBJ2-2; maybe TRBD1 (5 bases). V was pared by 2 bases and J by 4 bases, with 8 bases between. The CDR3 runs to 14 residues. CDR3 DNA: TGTGCCAGCAGTTTACAGGGTACCACCGGGGAGCTGTTTTTT. Its protein product is CASSLQGTTGELFF.

This clonotype was observed a few times. This sequence joins TRBV20-1 and TRBJ2-2; 12 nucleotides align to TRBD2. The CDR3 is made up of 16 amino acids. CDR1 DFQATT and CDR2 SNEGSKA come from the germline V gene (reference sequence). V gave up 0 bases and J gave up 9 bases; unmatched junction bases: 8. Here the CDR3 DNA reads TGCAGTGCTAGAGATTCCGCTAGCGGGGGGGCCAGGGAGCTGTTTTTT. Translating it yields CSARDSASGGARELFF.

This clonotype was observed at least ten times. The CDR3 DNA reads as TGTGCCAGCAGCTTACTTGTTGACCGAGAGACCCAGTACTTC. Translated, it gives CASSLLVDRETQYF. The chain links TRBV7-9 to TRBJ2-5, with D hard to call. Germline loops: CDR1 SEHNR, CDR2 FQNEAQ (reference sequence). With 2 bases removed from V and 4 bases from J, the gap between germline ends came to 11 bases. The CDR3 length is 14 residues.

This chain links TRBV12-3 or TRBV12-4 with TRBJ1-2; 7 bases are a match to TRBD1. CDR3 length: 14 residues. The junction had 10 bases not matched to a gene; V was cut back by 5 bases and J by 7 bases. The CDR3 protein is CASSPRGGEAGYTF. The DNA of the CDR3 is TGTGCCAGCAGTCCCCGAGGGGGCGAGGCTGGCTACACCTTC.

The rearrangement uses TRBV20-1 and TRBJ1-2, with a tentative D call TRBD1 (5 bases). CDR3 length: 13 residues. V lost 3 bases and J lost 6, with 14 bases in between. Germline V gene data show CDR1 as DFQATT and CDR2 as SNEGSKA (reference sequence). The CDR3 DNA sequence: TGCAGTGCTAGTTTAGGCAGGGATAATGGCTACACCTTC. Its translation is CSASLGRDNGYTF.